This T cell receptor (beta chain) is drawn from a study of blood T cell repertoires in COVID-19. About the research overall: The study drew acute and convalescent COVID-19 samples from the United States, Italy and Spain. In each case, the material was cDNA or gDNA derived from T cells, B-cell-depleted T cells, or PBMCs.

In the source study's methods: Reference gene primer amplification yielded estimated nucleated cell counts. The table came from immunoSEQ multiplex PCR; TCRdb's copy has only in-frame clones and leaves some out. V and J calls plus clone size are reproduced from that table; the DNA served to infer D and trimming. The profile shows more than 80,000 clones, about three quarters of them singletons. It was during active infection that Seattle patients were enrolled and then longitudinally followed. The CDR3 has 14 amino acids. Trimming removed 0 bases at V and 1 base at J, with 8 bases between. The germline CDR1 and CDR2 sequences are SGHDT and YYEEEE.

The specimen sequenced was peripheral blood. This clonotype originated in a man older than 75 with COVID-19, enrolled during active disease. The chain uses TRBV5-6 and TRBJ2-7, with D unresolved. This CDR3 is CASSLGGGSYEQYF. CDR3 nucleotides: TGTGCCAGCAGCTTGGGTGGCGGTTCCTACGAGCAGTACTTC.